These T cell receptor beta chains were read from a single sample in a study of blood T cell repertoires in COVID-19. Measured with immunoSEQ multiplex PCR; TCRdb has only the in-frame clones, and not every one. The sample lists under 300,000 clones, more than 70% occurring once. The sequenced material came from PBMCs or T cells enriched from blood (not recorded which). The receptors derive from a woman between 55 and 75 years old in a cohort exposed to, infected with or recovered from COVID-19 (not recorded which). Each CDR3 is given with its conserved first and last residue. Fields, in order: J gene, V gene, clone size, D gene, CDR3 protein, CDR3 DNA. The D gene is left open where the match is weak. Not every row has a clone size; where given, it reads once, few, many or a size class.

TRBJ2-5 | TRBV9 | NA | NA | CASSVGEVYQETQYF | TGTGCCAGCAGCGTAGGGGAGGTGTACCAAGAGACCCAGTACTTC
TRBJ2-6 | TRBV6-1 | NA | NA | CASSESGANVLTF | TGTGCCAGCAGTGAAAGCGGGGCCAACGTCCTGACTTTC
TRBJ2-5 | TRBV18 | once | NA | CASSGGSAEGQETQYF | TGTGCCAGCTCAGGTGGGAGTGCTGAGGGACAAGAGACCCAGTACTTC
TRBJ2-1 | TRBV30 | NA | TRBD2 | CASTLAGNEQFF | TGTGCCTCCACCCTAGCGGGCAATGAGCAGTTCTTC
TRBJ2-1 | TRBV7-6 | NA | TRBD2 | CASSMGREREQFF | TGTGCCAGCAGCATGGGGCGGGAGAGGGAGCAGTTCTTC
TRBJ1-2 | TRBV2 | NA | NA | CASSEVGSYGYTF | TGTGCCAGCAGTGAGGTCGGGAGCTATGGCTACACCTTC
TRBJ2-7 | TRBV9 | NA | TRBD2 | CASSVQSGTRYEQYF | TGTGCCAGCAGCGTACAATCTGGGACTAGATACGAGCAGTACTTC
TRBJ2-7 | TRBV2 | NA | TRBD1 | CASRGQGRSYEQYF | TGTGCCAGCAGGGGACAGGGGCGATCCTACGAGCAGTACTTC
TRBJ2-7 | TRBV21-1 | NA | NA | CASSTGQGTYEQYF | TGTGCCAGCAGCACTGGACAGGGAACCTACGAGCAGTACTTC
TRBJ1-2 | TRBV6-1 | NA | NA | CASSGEGYRPGRYGYTF | TGTGCCAGCAGTGGGGAAGGGTACAGGCCTGGTCGCTATGGCTACACCTTC
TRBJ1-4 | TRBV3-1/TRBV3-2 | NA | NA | CASSQEGGVYEKLFF | TGTGCCAGCAGCCAAGAAGGGGGAGTTTATGAAAAACTGTTTTTT
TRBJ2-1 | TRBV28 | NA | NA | CASSSTPQGYNEQFF | TGTGCCAGCAGTTCTACCCCACAGGGCTACAATGAGCAGTTCTTC
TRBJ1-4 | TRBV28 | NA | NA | CASTSQYNEKLFF | TGTGCCAGCACTTCACAATATAATGAAAAACTGTTTTTT
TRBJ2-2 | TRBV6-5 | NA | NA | CASSYIDRKGTGELFF | TGTGCCAGCAGTTACATCGACAGGAAGGGTACCGGGGAGCTGTTTTTT
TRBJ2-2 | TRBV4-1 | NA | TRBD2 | CASSPLAGERVGELFF | TGCGCCAGCAGCCCTCTAGCGGGAGAAAGGGTCGGGGAGCTGTTTTTT
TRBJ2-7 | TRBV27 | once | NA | CASSLAGSSYEQYF | TGTGCCAGCAGTTTGGCAGGTAGCTCCTACGAGCAGTACTTC
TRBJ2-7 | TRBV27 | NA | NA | CASSPTTRVGVYEQYF | TGTGCCAGCAGTCCAACAACTAGGGTCGGGGTATACGAGCAGTACTTC
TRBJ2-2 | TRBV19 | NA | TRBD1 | CASSTGQGPGELFF | TGTGCCAGTAGTACGGGACAGGGGCCCGGGGAGCTGTTTTTT
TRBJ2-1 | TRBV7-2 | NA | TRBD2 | CASSPSGSQYNEQFF | TGTGCCAGCAGCCCTAGCGGGAGTCAGTACAATGAGCAGTTCTTC
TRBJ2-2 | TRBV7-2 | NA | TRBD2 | CASSLVQAGGPRELFF | TGTGCCAGCAGCTTAGTCCAAGCGGGAGGGCCCCGGGAGCTGTTTTTT
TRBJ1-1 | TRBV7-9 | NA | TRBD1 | CASGNRGQEAFF | TGTGCCAGCGGCAACAGGGGGCAGGAAGCTTTCTTT
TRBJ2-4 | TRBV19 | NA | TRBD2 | CASAGGGQAKNIQYF | TGTGCCAGTGCGGGAGGGGGCCAGGCCAAAAACATTCAGTACTTC
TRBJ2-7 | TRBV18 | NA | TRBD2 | CASSPPGSGGAYEQYF | TGTGCCAGCTCACCACCGGGGAGCGGGGGAGCCTACGAGCAGTACTTC
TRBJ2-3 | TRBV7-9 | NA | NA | CASSLEGIADTQYF | TGTGCCAGCAGCTTAGAGGGGATCGCAGATACGCAGTATTTT
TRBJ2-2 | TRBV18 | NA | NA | CASSLPTGTGELFF | TGTGCCAGCTCACTGCCGACTGGCACCGGGGAGCTGTTTTTT
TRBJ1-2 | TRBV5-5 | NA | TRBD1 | CASSLGDRDRNGYTF | TGTGCCAGCAGCTTGGGGGACCGGGACAGAAATGGCTACACCTTC
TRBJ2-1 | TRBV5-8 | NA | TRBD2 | CASSSSGRWNNEQFF | TGTGCCAGCAGCTCGAGCGGGAGATGGAACAATGAGCAGTTCTTC
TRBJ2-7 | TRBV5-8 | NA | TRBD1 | CASSFTRGPF | TGTGCCAGCAGCTTTACCAGGGGGCCCTTC
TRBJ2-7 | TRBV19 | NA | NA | CASKRSGTSTYEQYF | TGTGCCAGTAAACGATCCGGGACATCTACCTACGAGCAGTACTTC
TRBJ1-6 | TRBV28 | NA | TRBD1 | CASRWPGQGSPLHF | TGTGCCAGCAGATGGCCGGGACAGGGTTCACCCCTCCACTTT
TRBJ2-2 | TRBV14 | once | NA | CASSQRWTGELFF | TGTGCCAGCAGCCAGAGGTGGACCGGGGAGCTGTTTTTT
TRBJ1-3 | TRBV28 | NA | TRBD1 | CATLEAGGFGNTIYF | TGTGCCACCCTGGAGGCAGGGGGCTTCGGAAACACCATATATTTT
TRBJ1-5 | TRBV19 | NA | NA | CASSIEDSSNQPQHF | TGTGCCAGTAGTATAGAGGACAGCAGCAATCAGCCCCAGCATTTT
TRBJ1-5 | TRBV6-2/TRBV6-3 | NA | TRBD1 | CASSYYRGPQHF | TGTGCCAGCAGTTACTACAGGGGGCCCCAGCATTTT
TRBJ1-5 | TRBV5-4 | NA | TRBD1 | CASSWGTGGASNQPQHF | TGTGCCAGCAGCTGGGGGACAGGGGGCGCGAGCAATCAGCCCCAGCATTTT
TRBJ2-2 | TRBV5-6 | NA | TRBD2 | CASSRGELAGGVTGELFF | TGTGCCAGCAGCCGTGGGGAACTAGCGGGAGGTGTTACCGGGGAGCTGTTTTTT
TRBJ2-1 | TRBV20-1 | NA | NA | CSASYRSNYNEQFF | TGCAGTGCTAGTTATAGGAGCAACTACAATGAGCAGTTCTTC
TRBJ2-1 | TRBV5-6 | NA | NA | CASSLVSSSYNEQFF | TGTGCCAGCAGCTTGGTTAGTAGCTCCTACAATGAGCAGTTCTTC
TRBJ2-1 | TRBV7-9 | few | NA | CASSLKHEQFF | TGTGCCAGCAGCTTAAAACACGAGCAGTTCTTC
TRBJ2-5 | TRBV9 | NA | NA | CASSAPGRRETQYF | TGTGCCAGCAGCGCCCCTGGGCGCCGGGAGACCCAGTACTTC
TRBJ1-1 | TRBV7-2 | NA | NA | CASSLGGGSNTEAFF | TGTGCCAGCAGCTTAGGTGGGGGCAGTAACACTGAAGCTTTCTTT
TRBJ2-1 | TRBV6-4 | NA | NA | CASSLSGENEQFF | TGTGCCAGCAGTTTGTCAGGGGAGAATGAGCAGTTCTTC
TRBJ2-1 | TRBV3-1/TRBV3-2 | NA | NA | CASSLREPYNEQFF | TGTGCCAGCAGCCTCCGGGAGCCCTACAATGAGCAGTTCTTC
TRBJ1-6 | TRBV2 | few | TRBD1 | CASSVGQGAVRSPLHF | TGTGCCAGCAGTGTGGGACAGGGGGCGGTAAGGTCACCCCTCCACTTT
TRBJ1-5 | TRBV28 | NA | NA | CASSLYRAGNQPQHF | TGTGCCAGCAGTTTATACAGGGCTGGCAATCAGCCCCAGCATTTT
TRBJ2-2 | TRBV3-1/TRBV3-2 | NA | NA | CASSQVRGGNTGELFF | TGTGCCAGCAGCCAAGTCCGGGGAGGGAACACCGGGGAGCTGTTTTTT
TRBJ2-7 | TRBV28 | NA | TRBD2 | CASSRHQRESSREQYF | TGTGCCAGCAGTAGACACCAGCGGGAGTCTAGTCGCGAGCAGTACTTC
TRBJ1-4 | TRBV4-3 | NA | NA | CASSQDQSTRDEKLFF | TGCGCCAGCAGCCAAGATCAAAGCACTAGGGATGAAAAACTGTTTTTT
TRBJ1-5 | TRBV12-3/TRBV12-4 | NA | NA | CASSRHNQPQHF | TGTGCCAGCAGCAGGCACAATCAGCCCCAGCATTTT
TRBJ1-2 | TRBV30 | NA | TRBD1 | CAWSVSGTGAPGHYGYTF | TGTGCCTGGAGTGTAAGCGGGACAGGGGCTCCCGGGCACTATGGCTACACCTTC
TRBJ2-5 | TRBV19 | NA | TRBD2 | CATADRGVGETQYF | TGTGCCACCGCCGACCGGGGGGTTGGGGAGACCCAGTACTTC
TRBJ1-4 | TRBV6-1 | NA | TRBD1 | CASSEAYDRGREKLFF | TGTGCCAGCAGTGAAGCCTATGACAGGGGCCGAGAAAAACTGTTTTTT
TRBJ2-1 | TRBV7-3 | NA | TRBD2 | CASSPLTSGSMANEQFF | TGTGCCAGCAGCCCCCTGACTAGCGGGAGTATGGCCAATGAGCAGTTCTTC
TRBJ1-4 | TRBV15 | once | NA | CATSRDSGQGVSREKLFF | TGTGCCACCAGCAGAGATAGCGGGCAGGGAGTCTCTAGGGAAAAACTGTTTTTT